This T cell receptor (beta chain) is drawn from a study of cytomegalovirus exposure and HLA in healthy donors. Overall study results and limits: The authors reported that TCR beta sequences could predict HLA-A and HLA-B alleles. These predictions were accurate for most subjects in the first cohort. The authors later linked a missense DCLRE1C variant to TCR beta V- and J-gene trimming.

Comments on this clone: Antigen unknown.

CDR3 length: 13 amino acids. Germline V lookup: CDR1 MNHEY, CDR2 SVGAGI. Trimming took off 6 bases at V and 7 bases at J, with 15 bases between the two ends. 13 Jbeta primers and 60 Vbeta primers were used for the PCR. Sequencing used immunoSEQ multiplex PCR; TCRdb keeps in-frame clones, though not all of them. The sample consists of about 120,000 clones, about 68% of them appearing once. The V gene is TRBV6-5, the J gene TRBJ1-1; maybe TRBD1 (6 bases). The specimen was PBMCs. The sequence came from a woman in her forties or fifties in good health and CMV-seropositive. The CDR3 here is CASRPHQGIEAFF. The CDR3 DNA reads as TGTGCCAGCAGACCTCATCAGGGGATTGAAGCTTTCTTT.